This T cell receptor beta chain was sequenced for a study of blood T cell repertoires in COVID-19. The authors' processing: Nucleated cell number was recorded as an estimate derived from reference gene primer amplification. The protocol was immunoSEQ multiplex PCR, while the TCRdb copy is restricted to in-frame clones and leaves out a portion. V and J calls and clone size are given by that table; D and trimming were obtained from the DNA. The profile shows some 270,000 clones, approximately 89% of them singletons. The CDR3 has 13 residues. The germline V and J ends were trimmed by 2 bases and 7 bases, with 11 bases remaining between them. Germline values: CDR1 MNHNS, CDR2 SASEGT.

The chain is built from TRBV6-1 and TRBJ1-2, with D perhaps matching TRBD1 (5 bases). Sequences were obtained from peripheral blood. The TCR comes from a middle-aged man with active or convalescent COVID-19. The CDR3 nucleotides read TGTGCCAGCAGTGAACGGGGGGACGGTGGCTACACCTTC. It encodes CASSERGDGGYTF.